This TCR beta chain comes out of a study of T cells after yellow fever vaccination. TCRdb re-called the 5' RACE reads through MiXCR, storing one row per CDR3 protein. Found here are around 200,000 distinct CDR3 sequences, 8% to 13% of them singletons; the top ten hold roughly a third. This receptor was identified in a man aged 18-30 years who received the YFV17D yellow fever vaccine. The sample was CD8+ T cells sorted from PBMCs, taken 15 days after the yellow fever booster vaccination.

In DNA form, the CDR3 reads TGTGCCAGCAGCCCTAGCGGGGGCGCCAACACAGATACGCAGTATTTT. It translates to CASSPSGGANTDTQYF. The gene calls are TRBV11-1 and TRBJ2-3, with 10 bases that match TRBD2. CDR1 is SGHAT, CDR2 FQDESV, per germline (reference sequence). The V segment lost 5 bases and the J segment 2 bases; nucleotides outside the gene matches: 7. This CDR3 region has 16 residues.